The clone carrying this TCR beta chain was seen more than once but under ten times. All enrollees were roughly 18 to 89 years old and from roughly 26 US areas. Membership in each cohort depended on participant-reported clinical history. The data originate from a study of blood T cell repertoires in COVID-19. Turning to the study itself: Both acute and convalescent COVID-19 samples were obtained from the United States, Italy and Spain.

The CDR3 covers 15 residues. Trimming at V came to 0 bases and at J to 8 bases, leaving 9 bases not matched to a gene. The V gene's germline CDR1 is LGHNA and CDR2 YNFKEQ. Methods used by the authors: Cell counts per sample came from amplifying reference gene primers. Measured with immunoSEQ multiplex PCR; TCRdb has only the in-frame clones, and not every one. That table is the source of V, J and clone size, and D and trimming were worked out from the DNA. The sample yields 350,000 to 450,000 clones, around 87% seen once. The chain employs TRBV4-2 and TRBJ1-2; 7 positions match TRBD1. Input material: PBMCs or T cells enriched from blood (not recorded which). This TCR was recovered from a man aged 40-49 years in a cohort exposed to, infected with or recovered from COVID-19 (not recorded which). The CDR3 loop is CASSQEAVPDRGYTF. CDR3 in DNA: TGTGCCAGCAGCCAAGAAGCGGTCCCGGACAGGGGCTACACCTTC.